The entry below describes one T cell receptor beta chain. Each CDR3 protein gets one entry after TCRdb re-called the 5' RACE reads with MiXCR. The sample lists fewer than 900,000 distinct CDR3 sequences, 21% occurring once. The sample comes from a study of identical twins. These data are also associated with another study on T cells expressing NK-cell markers. As that study records: Several of the donors carried dominant NKG2C+ clonotypes that took up about 1.0-7.5% of their CD8+ T cells.

Sequencing was performed on PBMCs. This receptor was identified in a woman between 18 and 29 years old in good health.

CDR3 residues: CASTTGGWDTQYF. CDR3 nucleotide sequence: TGTGCCAGCACGACGGGCGGTTGGGATACGCAGTATTTT. This chain uses TRBV9 with TRBJ2-3; D not resolved. The CDR3 spans 13 residues. Germline V CDR1 and CDR2: SGDLS, YYNGEE. The germline V and J ends were trimmed by 6 bases and 6 bases, with 14 bases remaining between them.